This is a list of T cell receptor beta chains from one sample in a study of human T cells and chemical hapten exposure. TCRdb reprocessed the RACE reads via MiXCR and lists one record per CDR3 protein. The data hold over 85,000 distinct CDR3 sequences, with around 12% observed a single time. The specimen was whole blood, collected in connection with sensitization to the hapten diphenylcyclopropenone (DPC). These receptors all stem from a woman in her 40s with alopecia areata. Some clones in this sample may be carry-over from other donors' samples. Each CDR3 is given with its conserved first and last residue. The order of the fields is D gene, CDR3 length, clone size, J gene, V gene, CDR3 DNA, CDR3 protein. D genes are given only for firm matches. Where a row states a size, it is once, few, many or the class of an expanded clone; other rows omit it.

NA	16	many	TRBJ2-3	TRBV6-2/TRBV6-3	TGTGCCAGCAGTTACCCGGGACTCGTCGGCACAGATACGCAGTATTTT	CASSYPGLVGTDTQYF
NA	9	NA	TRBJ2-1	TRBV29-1	TGCAGCGTTGAAAGCGAGCAGTTCTTC	CSVESEQFF
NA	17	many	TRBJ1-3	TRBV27	TGTGCCAGCAGTCGGAGGCCGGGGCCCGTCTCTGGAAACACCATATATTTT	CASSRRPGPVSGNTIYF
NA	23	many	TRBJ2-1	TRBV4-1	TGCGCCAGCAGCCTCTTTACAGGGACCCGGAGGGGGAGTATAGGGAGCTCCTACAATGAGCAGTTCTTC	CASSLFTGTRRGSIGSSYNEQFF
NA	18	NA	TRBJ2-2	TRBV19	TGTGCCAGTAGTATCGACTTTACAGGGACCGTAGGCACCGGGGAGCTGTTTTTT	CASSIDFTGTVGTGELFF
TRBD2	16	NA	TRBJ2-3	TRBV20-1	TGCAGTGTTCCTCGACTAGCGGGAGGGTTCACAGATACGCAGTATTTT	CSVPRLAGGFTDTQYF
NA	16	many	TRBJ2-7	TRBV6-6	TGTGCCAGCAGTTTCCCGTTTGGGACGCCCTCCTACGAGCAGTACTTC	CASSFPFGTPSYEQYF
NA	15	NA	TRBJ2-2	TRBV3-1	TGTGCCAGCAGCCAAGATTGGGGCAACTCCGGGGAGCTGTTTTTT	CASSQDWGNSGELFF
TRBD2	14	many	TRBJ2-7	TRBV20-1	TGCAGTGCTAGGCCCCTAGCGGGAGATTACGAGCAGTACTTC	CSARPLAGDYEQYF
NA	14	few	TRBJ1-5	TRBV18	TGTGCCAGCTCACCAGCAGGCCAGAATCAGCCCCAGCATTTT	CASSPAGQNQPQHF
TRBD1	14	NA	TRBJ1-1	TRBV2	TGTGCCACCACGGACAGGGTTTCGGACACTGAAGCTTTCTTT	CATTDRVSDTEAFF
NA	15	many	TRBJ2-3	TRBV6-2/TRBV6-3	TGTGCCAGCAGTCAGGGGCCAGGGGTCCCAGATACGCAGTATTTT	CASSQGPGVPDTQYF
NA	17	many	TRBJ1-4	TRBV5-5	TGTGCCAGCAGCTTGGCCGCCTTCGGGGGAGGTGATGAAAAACTGTTTTTT	CASSLAAFGGGDEKLFF
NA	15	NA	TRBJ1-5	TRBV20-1	TGCAGTGCTCCGGCCTCACTTGGCCGCAATCAGCCCCAGCATTTT	CSAPASLGRNQPQHF
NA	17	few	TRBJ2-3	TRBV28	TGTGCCAGCAGTCCCCTACACGCTCGCGGGGACACAGATACGCAGTATTTT	CASSPLHARGDTDTQYF
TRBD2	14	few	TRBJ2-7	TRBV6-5	TGTGCCAGCAGTCCGCAGGGACTAGTTTACGAGCAGTACTTC	CASSPQGLVYEQYF
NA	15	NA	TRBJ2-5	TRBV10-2	TGCGCCAGCAGTGACGCCCTCCTAGTCGGAGGGACCCAGTACTTC	CASSDALLVGGTQYF
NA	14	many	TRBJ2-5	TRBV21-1	TGTGCCAGCAGCAATTTGAGGGGGAAAGAGACCCAGTACTTC	CASSNLRGKETQYF
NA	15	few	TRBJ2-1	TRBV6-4	TGTGCCAGCAGAATTTCAGGGTTGCACTACAATGAGCAGTTCTTC	CASRISGLHYNEQFF
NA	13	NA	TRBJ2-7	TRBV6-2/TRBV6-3	TGTGCCAGCACACCTGGCCGGTCCTACGAGCAGTACTTC	CASTPGRSYEQYF
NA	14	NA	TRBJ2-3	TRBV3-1	TGTGCCAGCAGCCAAACAGGGCGCACAGATACGCAGTATTTT	CASSQTGRTDTQYF
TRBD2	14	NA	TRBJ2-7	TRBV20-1	TGCAGTGCTGACCCGGGACTAGATTTCCACGAGCAGTACTTC	CSADPGLDFHEQYF
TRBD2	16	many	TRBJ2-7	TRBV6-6	TGTGCCAGCAGTTACACTAGCGGGGGAAGCTCCTACGAGCAGTACTTC	CASSYTSGGSSYEQYF
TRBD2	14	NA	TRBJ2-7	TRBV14	TGTGCCAGCAGCCAAGGCGGGGGGGGCTACGAGCAGTACTTC	CASSQGGGGYEQYF
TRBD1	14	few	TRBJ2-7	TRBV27	TGTGCCAGCAGTCTAGGGACAGCCTTTTACGAGCAGTACTTC	CASSLGTAFYEQYF
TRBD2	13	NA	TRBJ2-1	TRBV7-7	TGTGCTAGCAGCCCCAGACTAGCGGGAGAACAGTTCTTC	CASSPRLAGEQFF
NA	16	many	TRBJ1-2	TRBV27	TGTGCCAGCAGCGGCAGGGCTATGCGGGGAAACTATGGCTACACCTTC	CASSGRAMRGNYGYTF
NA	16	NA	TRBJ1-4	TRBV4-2	TGTGCCAGCAGCCACGATAAAGCCGCAACTAATGAAAAACTGTTTTTT	CASSHDKAATNEKLFF
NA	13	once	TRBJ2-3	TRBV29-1	TGCAGCGTCGGGACACAGATCACAGATACGCAGTATTTT	CSVGTQITDTQYF